These T cell receptor beta chains were read from a single sample in a study of blood T cell repertoires in COVID-19. This table comes from immunoSEQ multiplex PCR, and its TCRdb copy is limited to in-frame clones, with some not included. The table has some 220,000 clones, 80% to 90% seen once. The sequencing sample was made of PBMCs or T cells enriched from blood (not recorded which). Receptor source: a woman aged 35 to 49 with acute COVID-19. Both conserved end residues are part of each CDR3. D genes are given only for firm matches.

TRBD1,TRBJ1-2,TRBV29-1,CSVRQGASYGYTF
-,TRBJ1-5,TRBV30,CAWSTRREQPQHF
-,TRBJ1-2,TRBV6-5,CASRGSIGGYGYTF
TRBD2,TRBJ2-2,TRBV18,CASSPRAGANTGELFF
TRBD1,TRBJ1-1,TRBV9,CASSVGRRDRNTEAFF
-,TRBJ1-3,TRBV7-9,CASSPSGAVGNTIYF
-,TRBJ1-2,TRBV5-8,CASSLQHGYTF
-,TRBJ2-1,TRBV2,CASSEDRASYNEQFF
-,TRBJ1-4,TRBV27,CASSLSPPRGEKLFF
-,TRBJ2-7,TRBV29-1,CSFTGGDPSSYEQYF
-,TRBJ1-2,TRBV27,CASSPSDAAFYGYTF
TRBD1,TRBJ1-1,TRBV30,CAWSEQGRTEAFF
TRBD1,TRBJ2-7,TRBV5-1,CASSGWGGDRDLYEQYF
-,TRBJ1-6,TRBV2,CASDRGTGNSPLHF
-,TRBJ1-2,TRBV5-4,CASSRAGDIYGYTF
-,TRBJ2-1,TRBV12-3/TRBV12-4,CASSQNNEQFF
-,TRBJ1-1,TRBV5-4,CASSSYRVNTEAFF
TRBD1,TRBJ1-1,TRBV6-4,CASSPGQGGTEAFF
TRBD1,TRBJ1-5,TRBV6-5,CASSYRGGGNQPQHF
TRBD1,TRBJ2-2,TRBV5-1,CASSLPRDRGNTGELFF
-,TRBJ1-3,TRBV7-9,CASSVGSGNTIYF
TRBD1,TRBJ1-2,TRBV3-1/TRBV3-2,CASSQAGQGAGYGYTF
TRBD2,TRBJ2-2,TRBV4-3,CASSQDGAGDTGELFF
TRBD1,TRBJ2-2,TRBV2,CASSFTGVTNTGELFF